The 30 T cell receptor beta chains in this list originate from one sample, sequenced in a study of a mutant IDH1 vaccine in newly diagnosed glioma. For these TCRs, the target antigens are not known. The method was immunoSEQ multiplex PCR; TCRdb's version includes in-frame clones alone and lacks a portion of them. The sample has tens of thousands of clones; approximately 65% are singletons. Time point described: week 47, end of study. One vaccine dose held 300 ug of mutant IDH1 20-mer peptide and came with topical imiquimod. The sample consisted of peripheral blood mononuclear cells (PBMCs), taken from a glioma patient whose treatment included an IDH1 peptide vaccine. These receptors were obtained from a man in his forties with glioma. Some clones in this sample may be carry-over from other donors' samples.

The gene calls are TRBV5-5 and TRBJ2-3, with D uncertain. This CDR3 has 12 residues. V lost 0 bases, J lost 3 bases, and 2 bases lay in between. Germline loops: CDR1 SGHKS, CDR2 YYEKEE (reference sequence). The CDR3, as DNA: TGTGCCAGCAGCTTGGATACAGATACGCAGTATTTT. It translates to CASSLDTDTQYF.

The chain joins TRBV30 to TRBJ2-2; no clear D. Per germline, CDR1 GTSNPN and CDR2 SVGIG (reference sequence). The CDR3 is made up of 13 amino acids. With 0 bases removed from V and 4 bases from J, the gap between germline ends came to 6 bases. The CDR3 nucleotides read TGTGCCTGGAGTGTTTTTAGCACCGGGGAGCTGTTTTTT. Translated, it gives CAWSVFSTGELFF. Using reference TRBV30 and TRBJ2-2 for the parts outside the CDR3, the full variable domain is SQTIHQWPATLVQPVGSPLSLECTVEGTSNPNLYWYRQAAGRGLQLLFYSVGIGQISSEVPQNLSASRPQDRQFILSSKKLLLSDSGFYLCAWSVFSTGELFFGEGSRLTVL.

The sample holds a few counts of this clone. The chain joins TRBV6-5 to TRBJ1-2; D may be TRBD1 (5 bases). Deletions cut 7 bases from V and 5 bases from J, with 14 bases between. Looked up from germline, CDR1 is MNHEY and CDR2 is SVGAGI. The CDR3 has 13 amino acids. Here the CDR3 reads CASNFAGGYGYTF. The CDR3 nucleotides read TGTGCCAGCAATTTCGCGGGGGGATATGGCTACACCTTC.

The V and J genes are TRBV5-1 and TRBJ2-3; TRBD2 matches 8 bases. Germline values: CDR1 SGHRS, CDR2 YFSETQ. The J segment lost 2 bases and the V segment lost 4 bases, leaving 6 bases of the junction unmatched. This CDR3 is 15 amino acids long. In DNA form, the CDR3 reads TGCGCCAGCAGCCCCCGGCGGGGGGACACAGATACGCAGTATTTT. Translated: CASSPRRGDTDTQYF. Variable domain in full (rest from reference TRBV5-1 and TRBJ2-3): KAGVTQTPRYLIKTRGQQVTLSCSPISGHRSVSWYQQTPGQGLQFLFEYFSETQRNKGNFPGRFSGRQFSNSRSEMNVSTLELGDSALYLCASSPRRGDTDTQYFGPGTRLTVL.

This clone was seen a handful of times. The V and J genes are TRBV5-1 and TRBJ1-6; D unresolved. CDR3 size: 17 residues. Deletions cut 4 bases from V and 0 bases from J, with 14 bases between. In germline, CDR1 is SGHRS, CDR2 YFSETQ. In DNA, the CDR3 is TGCGCCAGCAGCCGTCAGGAACAGAGCTCCTATAATTCACCCCTCCACTTT. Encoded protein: CASSRQEQSSYNSPLHF.

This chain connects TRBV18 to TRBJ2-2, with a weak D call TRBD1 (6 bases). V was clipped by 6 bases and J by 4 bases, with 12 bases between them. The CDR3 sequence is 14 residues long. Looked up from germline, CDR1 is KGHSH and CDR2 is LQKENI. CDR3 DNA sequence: TGTGCCAGCTCCCTAGACAGGCTCACCGGGGAGCTGTTTTTT. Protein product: CASSLDRLTGELFF.

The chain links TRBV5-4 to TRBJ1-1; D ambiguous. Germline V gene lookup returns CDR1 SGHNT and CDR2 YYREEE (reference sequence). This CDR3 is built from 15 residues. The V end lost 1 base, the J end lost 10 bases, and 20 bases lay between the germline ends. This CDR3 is CASSLWGIPLLPAFF. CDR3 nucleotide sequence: TGTGCCAGCAGCTTGTGGGGAATCCCGCTTCTGCCAGCTTTCTTT.

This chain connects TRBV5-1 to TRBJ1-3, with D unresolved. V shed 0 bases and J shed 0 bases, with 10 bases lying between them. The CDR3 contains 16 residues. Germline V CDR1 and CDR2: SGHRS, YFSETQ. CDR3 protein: CASSLDGAPSGNTIYF. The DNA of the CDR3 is TGCGCCAGCAGCTTGGACGGTGCCCCCTCTGGAAACACCATATATTTT.

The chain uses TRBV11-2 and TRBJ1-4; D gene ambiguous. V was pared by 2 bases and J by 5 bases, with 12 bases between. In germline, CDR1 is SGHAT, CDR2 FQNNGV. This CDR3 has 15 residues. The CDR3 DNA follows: TGTGCCAGCAGCTTAAACCAAAATATGAATGAAAAACTGTTTTTT. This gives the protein CASSLNQNMNEKLFF.

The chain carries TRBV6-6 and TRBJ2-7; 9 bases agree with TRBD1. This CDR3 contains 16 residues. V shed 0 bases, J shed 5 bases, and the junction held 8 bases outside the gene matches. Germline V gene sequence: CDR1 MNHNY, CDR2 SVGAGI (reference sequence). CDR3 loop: CASSYSWTGENDEQYF. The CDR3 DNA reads TGTGCCAGCAGTTACTCCTGGACAGGGGAGAACGACGAGCAGTACTTC.

CDR3 sequence: CASSLAWGGQSTDTQYF. In nucleotides, the CDR3 is TGCGCCAGCAGCTTGGCCTGGGGGGGACAGTCCACAGATACGCAGTATTTT. The chain joins TRBV5-1 to TRBJ2-3, with D possibly being TRBD1 or TRBD2 (7 bases each). The CDR3 extends over 17 amino acids. Germline V gene data show CDR1 as SGHRS and CDR2 as YFSETQ. Trimming removed 0 bases at V and 2 bases at J, with 16 bases between.

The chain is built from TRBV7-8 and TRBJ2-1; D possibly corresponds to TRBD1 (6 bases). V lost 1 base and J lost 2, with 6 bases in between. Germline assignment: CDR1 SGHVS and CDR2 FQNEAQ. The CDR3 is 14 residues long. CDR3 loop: CASSLGTAYNEQFF. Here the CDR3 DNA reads TGTGCCAGCAGCTTAGGGACAGCCTACAATGAGCAGTTCTTC.

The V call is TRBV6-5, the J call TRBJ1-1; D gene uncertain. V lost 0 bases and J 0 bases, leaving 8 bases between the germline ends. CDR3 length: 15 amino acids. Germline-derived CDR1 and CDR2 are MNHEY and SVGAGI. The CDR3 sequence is CASSYSDTMNTEAFF. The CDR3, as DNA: TGTGCCAGCAGTTACTCCGACACGATGAACACTGAAGCTTTCTTT.

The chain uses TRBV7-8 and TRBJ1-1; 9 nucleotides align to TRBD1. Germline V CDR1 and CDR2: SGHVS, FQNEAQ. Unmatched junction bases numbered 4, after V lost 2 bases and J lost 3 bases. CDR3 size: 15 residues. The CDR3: CASSLLGTGYTEAFF. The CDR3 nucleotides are TGTGCCAGCAGCTTATTAGGGACAGGGTACACTGAAGCTTTCTTT.

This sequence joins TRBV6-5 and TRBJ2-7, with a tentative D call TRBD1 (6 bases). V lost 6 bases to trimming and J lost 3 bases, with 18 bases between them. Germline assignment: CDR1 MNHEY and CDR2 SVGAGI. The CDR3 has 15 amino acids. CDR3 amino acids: CASRDSRNLGYEQYF. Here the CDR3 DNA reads TGTGCCAGCAGGGACAGTAGGAACCTCGGCTACGAGCAGTACTTC.

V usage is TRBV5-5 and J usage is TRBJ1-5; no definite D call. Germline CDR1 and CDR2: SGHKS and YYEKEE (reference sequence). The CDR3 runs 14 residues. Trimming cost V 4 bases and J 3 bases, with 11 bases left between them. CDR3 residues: CASSLTEYNQPQHF. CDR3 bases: TGTGCCAGCAGCCTAACAGAGTACAATCAGCCCCAGCATTTT. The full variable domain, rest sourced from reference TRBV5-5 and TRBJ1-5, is DAGVTQSPTHLIKTRGQQVTLRCSPISGHKSVSWYQQVLGQGPQFIFQYYEKEERGRGNFPDRFSARQFPNYSSELNVNALLLGDSALYLCASSLTEYNQPQHFGDGTRLSIL.

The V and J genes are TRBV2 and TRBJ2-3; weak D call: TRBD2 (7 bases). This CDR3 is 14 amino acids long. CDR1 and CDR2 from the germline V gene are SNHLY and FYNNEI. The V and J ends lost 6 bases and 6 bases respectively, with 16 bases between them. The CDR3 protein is CASREGGLEDTQYF. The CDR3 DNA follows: TGTGCCAGCAGGGAGGGGGGGCTGGAGGATACGCAGTATTTT.

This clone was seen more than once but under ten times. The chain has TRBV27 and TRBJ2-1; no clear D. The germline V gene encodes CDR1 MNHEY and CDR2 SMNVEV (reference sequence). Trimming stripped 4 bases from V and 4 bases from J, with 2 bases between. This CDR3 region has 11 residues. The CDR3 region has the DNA TGTGCCAGCAGTTATTACAATGAGCAGTTCTTC. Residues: CASSYYNEQFF.

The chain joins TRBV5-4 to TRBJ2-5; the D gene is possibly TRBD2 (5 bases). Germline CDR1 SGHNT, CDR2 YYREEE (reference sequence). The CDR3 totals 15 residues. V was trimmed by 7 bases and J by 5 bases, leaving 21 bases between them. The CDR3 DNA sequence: TGTGCCAGCTCACGTTTCACGGCGGGCGGGGAGACCCAGTACTTC. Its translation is CASSRFTAGGETQYF.

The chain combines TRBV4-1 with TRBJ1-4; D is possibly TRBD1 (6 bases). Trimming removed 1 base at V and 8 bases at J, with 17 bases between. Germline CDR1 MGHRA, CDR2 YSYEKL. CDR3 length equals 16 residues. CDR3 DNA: TGCGCCAGCAGCCAAGGAGCCGGGGGGCTCTTGGAAAAACTGTTTTTT. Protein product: CASSQGAGGLLEKLFF.

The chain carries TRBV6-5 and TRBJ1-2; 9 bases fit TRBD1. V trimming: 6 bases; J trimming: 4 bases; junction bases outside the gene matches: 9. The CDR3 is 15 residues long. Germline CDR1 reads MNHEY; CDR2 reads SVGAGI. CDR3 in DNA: TGTGCCAGCAGGGGCCCCGGGACAGGGTCCTATGGCTACACCTTC. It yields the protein CASRGPGTGSYGYTF.

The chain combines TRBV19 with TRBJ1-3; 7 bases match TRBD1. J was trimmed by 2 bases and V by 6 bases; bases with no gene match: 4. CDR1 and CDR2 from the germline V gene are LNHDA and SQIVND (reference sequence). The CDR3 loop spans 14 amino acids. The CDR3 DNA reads TGTGCCAGTAGCGGGACAGACGCTGGAAACACCATATATTTT. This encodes CASSGTDAGNTIYF.

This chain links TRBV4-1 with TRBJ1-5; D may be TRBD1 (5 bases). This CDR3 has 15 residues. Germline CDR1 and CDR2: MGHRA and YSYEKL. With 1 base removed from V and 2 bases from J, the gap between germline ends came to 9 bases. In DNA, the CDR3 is TGCGCCAGCAGCCAAGGACAGTCAGGCAATCAGCCCCAGCATTTT. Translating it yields CASSQGQSGNQPQHF.

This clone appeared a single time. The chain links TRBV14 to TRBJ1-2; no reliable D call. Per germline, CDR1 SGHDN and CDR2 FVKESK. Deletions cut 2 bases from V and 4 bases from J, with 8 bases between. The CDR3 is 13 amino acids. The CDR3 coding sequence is TGTGCCAGCAGCCAATTGGAACGCTATGGCTACACCTTC. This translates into CASSQLERYGYTF.

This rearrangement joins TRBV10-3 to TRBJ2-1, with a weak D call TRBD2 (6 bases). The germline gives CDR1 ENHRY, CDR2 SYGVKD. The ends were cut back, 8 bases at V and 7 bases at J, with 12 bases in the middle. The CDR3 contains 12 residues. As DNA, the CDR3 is TGTGCCATCCGCGGGACGCCTAATGAGCAGTTCTTC. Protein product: CAIRGTPNEQFF.

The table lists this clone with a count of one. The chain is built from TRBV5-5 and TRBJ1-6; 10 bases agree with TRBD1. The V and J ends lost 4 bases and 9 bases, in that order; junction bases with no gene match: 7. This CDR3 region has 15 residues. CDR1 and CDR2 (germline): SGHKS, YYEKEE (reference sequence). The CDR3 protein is CASSVPGTGVSPLHF. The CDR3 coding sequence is TGTGCCAGCAGCGTGCCCGGGACAGGGGTTTCACCCCTCCACTTT. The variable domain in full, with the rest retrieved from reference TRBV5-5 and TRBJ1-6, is DAGVTQSPTHLIKTRGQQVTLRCSPISGHKSVSWYQQVLGQGPQFIFQYYEKEERGRGNFPDRFSARQFPNYSSELNVNALLLGDSALYLCASSVPGTGVSPLHFGNGTRLTVT.

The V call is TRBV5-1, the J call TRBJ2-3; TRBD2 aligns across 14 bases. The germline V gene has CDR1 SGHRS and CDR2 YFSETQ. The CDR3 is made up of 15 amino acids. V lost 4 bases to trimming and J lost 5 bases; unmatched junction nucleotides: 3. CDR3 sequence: CASSGGLAGVDTQYF. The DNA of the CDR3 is TGCGCCAGCAGCGGGGGACTAGCGGGGGTAGATACGCAGTATTTT.

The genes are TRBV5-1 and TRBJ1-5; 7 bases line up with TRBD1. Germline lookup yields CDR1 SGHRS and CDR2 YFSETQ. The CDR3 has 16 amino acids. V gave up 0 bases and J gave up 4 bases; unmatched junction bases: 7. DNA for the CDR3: TGCGCCAGCAGCTTGGGGACAGGTAGTACGAATCAGCCCCAGCATTTT. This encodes CASSLGTGSTNQPQHF.

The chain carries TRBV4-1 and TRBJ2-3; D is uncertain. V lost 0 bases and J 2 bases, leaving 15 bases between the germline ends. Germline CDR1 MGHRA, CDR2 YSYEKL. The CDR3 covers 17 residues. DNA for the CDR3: TGCGCCAGCAGCCAAGATTTTCTCTGGAGCGCCACAGATACGCAGTATTTT. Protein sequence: CASSQDFLWSATDTQYF.

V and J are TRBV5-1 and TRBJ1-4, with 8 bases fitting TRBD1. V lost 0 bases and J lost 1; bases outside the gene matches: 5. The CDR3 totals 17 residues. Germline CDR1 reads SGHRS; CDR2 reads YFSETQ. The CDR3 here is CASSLAAGGETNEKLFF. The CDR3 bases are TGCGCCAGCAGCTTGGCAGCAGGGGGCGAAACTAATGAAAAACTGTTTTTT.